The T cell receptor beta chain described here comes from a study of monozygotic twins with inflammatory bowel disease. Whole-study findings and limits: IBD patients displayed reduced TCRbeta diversity (inverse Simpson) when set against healthy co-twins. Versus healthy twins, IBD patients showed fewer clonotypes shared with others, especially with disease activity.

CDR3 length: 14 amino acids. Germline V gives CDR1 SGHRS, CDR2 YFSETQ. cDNA was produced in eight separate reactions per sample. TCRdb reprocessed the 5' RACE reads and stores each CDR3 protein as one record, lacking DNA. The sample totals approximately 160,000 distinct CDR3 sequences. A note on this clonotype: Its antigen is unknown.

This sequence joins TRBV5-1 and TRBJ1-4; there is no DNA to check the TCRdb D call of TRBD1. Sequences were obtained from blood. The receptor's source is a human donor with ulcerative colitis or Crohn's disease, or a healthy co-twin of an affected twin (not recorded which). The CDR3 sequence: CASSTDRPNEKLFF. The full variable domain, rest sourced from reference TRBV5-1 and TRBJ1-4, is KAGVTQTPRYLIKTRGQQVTLSCSPISGHRSVSWYQQTPGQGLQFLFEYFSETQRNKGNFPGRFSGRQFSNSRSEMNVSTLELGDSALYLCASSTDRPNEKLFFGSGTQLSVL.